These T cell receptor beta chains were read from a single sample in a study of T cells in localized non-small cell lung cancer. TCRdb's copy holds only in-frame clones and misses some; the assay was immunoSEQ multiplex PCR. This sample has some 41,000 clones, with about 91% found just once. The sequenced sample was PBMCs, obtained before any cancer treatment. These receptors came from a woman aged 35-75 years with stage II lung adenocarcinoma. Each CDR3 is given with its conserved first and last residue. Fields, in order: clone size, D gene, J gene, V gene, CDR3 protein, CDR3 DNA. D genes are given only for firm matches. Only part of the rows carry a size: once, few, many, or a class if the clone is expanded.

-	-	TRBJ2-1	TRBV9	CASRPPGYNEQFF	TGTGCCAGCCGACCCCCGGGTTACAATGAGCAGTTCTTC
-	TRBD2	TRBJ2-1	TRBV10-1	CASSEAIAGNNEQFF	TGCGCCAGCAGTGAGGCGATAGCGGGAAACAATGAGCAGTTCTTC
-	TRBD1	TRBJ2-3	TRBV5-1	CASSWTGPGTDTQYF	TGCGCCAGCAGCTGGACAGGGCCAGGCACAGATACGCAGTATTTT
-	-	TRBJ1-5	TRBV27	CASSPYGQISNQPQHF	TGTGCCAGCAGTCCATATGGACAGATCAGCAATCAGCCCCAGCATTTT
-	-	TRBJ2-5	TRBV19	CASSIGTSFETQYF	TGTGCCAGTAGTATCGGAACTAGCTTTGAGACCCAGTACTTC
-	-	TRBJ2-5	TRBV5-6	CASSLVVGPQETQYF	TGTGCCAGCAGCTTGGTAGTCGGACCCCAAGAGACCCAGTACTTC
-	TRBD2	TRBJ2-1	TRBV5-1	CASSLVAGEGNEQFF	TGCGCCAGCAGCTTGGTAGCGGGGGAGGGGAATGAGCAGTTCTTC
-	TRBD1	TRBJ2-2	TRBV5-4	CASSRTGARAGELFF	TGTGCCAGCAGCAGGACAGGGGCTAGAGCCGGGGAGCTGTTTTTT
-	-	TRBJ1-2	TRBV18	CASSTDVNYGYTF	TGTGCCAGCTCAACGGACGTAAACTATGGCTACACCTTC
-	TRBD1	TRBJ1-5	TRBV10-2	CATSGGAGNQPQHF	TGCGCCACCTCAGGGGGGGCCGGCAATCAGCCCCAGCATTTT
-	TRBD1	TRBJ1-1	TRBV18	CASSPVGGTGIMNTEAFF	TGTGCCAGCTCACCAGTCGGTGGGACAGGGATTATGAACACTGAAGCTTTCTTT
once	TRBD2	TRBJ2-1	TRBV9	CASSATSGGWGNEQFF	TGTGCCAGCAGCGCCACCAGCGGGGGTTGGGGGAATGAGCAGTTCTTC
-	-	TRBJ2-6	TRBV28	CASRSTAPGSGANVLTF	TGTGCCAGCAGATCGACAGCCCCAGGGTCTGGGGCCAACGTCCTGACTTTC
once	TRBD2	TRBJ2-5	TRBV2	CASSLGLAGGGETQYF	TGTGCCAGCAGTCTCGGACTAGCGGGGGGTGGGGAGACCCAGTACTTC
-	TRBD1	TRBJ1-5	TRBV23-1	CASSPGTENQPQHF	TGCGCCAGCAGCCCCGGGACAGAAAATCAGCCCCAGCATTTT
-	TRBD1	TRBJ2-3	TRBV29-1	CSVERGGSPDTQYF	TGCAGCGTTGAACGAGGGGGCAGCCCAGATACGCAGTATTTT
-	-	TRBJ1-1	TRBV11-2	CASSPPWGGYAEAFF	TGTGCCAGCAGCCCCCCTTGGGGGGGGTATGCTGAAGCTTTCTTT
-	-	TRBJ1-2	TRBV7-9	CASSLLEGYGYTF	TGTGCCAGCAGCTTATTGGAGGGCTATGGCTACACCTTC
-	TRBD2	TRBJ2-5	TRBV7-2	CASSPTLAGAPQETQYF	TGTGCCAGCAGCCCAACCCTAGCGGGGGCGCCCCAAGAGACCCAGTACTTC
few	-	TRBJ2-7	TRBV5-6	CASSLAALAKQYF	TGTGCCAGCAGCTTGGCGGCGCTAGCTAAGCAGTACTTC
-	-	TRBJ2-2	TRBV29-1	CSVDRAGTGELFF	TGCAGCGTTGACAGGGCCGGAACCGGGGAGCTGTTTTTT
-	TRBD2	TRBJ2-1	TRBV29-1	CSVLSGGARNEQFF	TGCAGCGTCCTTAGCGGGGGGGCGCGGAATGAGCAGTTCTTC
-	-	TRBJ1-5	TRBV4-1	CASSQAPRAGISQPQHF	TGCGCCAGCAGCCAAGCTCCGCGGGCAGGGATTTCTCAGCCCCAGCATTTT
-	-	TRBJ2-7	TRBV5-4	CASSLPGPYEQYF	TGTGCCAGCAGCTTGCCGGGACCCTACGAGCAGTACTTC
-	-	TRBJ1-5	TRBV9	CASSVAGGRGQPQHF	TGTGCCAGCAGCGTAGCGGGGGGTCGGGGACAGCCCCAGCATTTT
-	-	TRBJ1-1	TRBV7-2	CASSPRGGWGTEAFF	TGTGCCAGCAGCCCCAGAGGGGGGTGGGGCACTGAAGCTTTCTTT
-	TRBD2	TRBJ2-4	TRBV7-9	CASSPSRGDIQYF	TGTGCCAGCAGCCCCTCGCGGGGGGACATTCAGTACTTC
-	TRBD1	TRBJ1-5	TRBV7-2	CASSRRQGQGQPQHF	TGTGCCAGCAGCCGCCGACAGGGGCAAGGTCAGCCCCAGCATTTT
-	-	TRBJ1-2	TRBV2	CASTLLDSSYTF	TGTGCCAGCACCTTACTAGACAGTAGCTACACCTTC
-	-	TRBJ2-7	TRBV7-2	CASSSPGRINRDEQYF	TGTGCCAGCAGCTCACCTGGACGGATAAATCGGGACGAGCAGTACTTC
-	-	TRBJ2-3	TRBV6-1	CASQLLGLSTDTQYF	TGTGCCAGCCAACTACTGGGCCTTAGCACAGATACGCAGTATTTT
-	-	TRBJ2-1	TRBV27	CASSFRMGGRNNEQFF	TGTGCCAGCAGTTTTAGGATGGGGGGCCGCAACAATGAGCAGTTCTTC
-	-	TRBJ1-3	TRBV5-4	CAWWEVPRSGNTIYF	TGTGCCTGGTGGGAGGTACCTCGCTCTGGAAACACCATATATTTT
once	TRBD1	TRBJ1-2	TRBV7-2	CASSSGQVYGYTF	TGTGCCAGCAGCTCCGGACAGGTCTATGGCTACACCTTC
-	TRBD1	TRBJ1-1	TRBV19	CASSIDRVTEAFF	TGTGCCAGTAGTATCGACAGGGTGACTGAAGCTTTCTTT
-	-	TRBJ1-1	TRBV6-5	CASSYPGDDAFF	TGTGCCAGCAGTTACCCGGGGGACGACGCTTTCTTT
-	-	TRBJ1-4	TRBV7-2	CASSLEGGRELFF	TGTGCCAGCAGCTTAGAAGGAGGCAGGGAACTGTTTTTT
once	-	TRBJ1-3	TRBV9	CASSFGDSGNTIYF	TGTGCCAGCAGCTTCGGGGACTCTGGAAACACCATATATTTT
-	-	TRBJ2-6	TRBV5-8	CASSLVGQASPGANVLTF	TGTGCCAGCAGCTTGGTCGGGCAGGCCTCCCCTGGGGCCAACGTCCTGACTTTC
-	TRBD1	TRBJ1-5	TRBV28	CASSLTGKFGSASNQPQHF	TGTGCCAGCAGTTTGACAGGGAAGTTTGGGTCCGCTAGCAATCAGCCCCAGCATTTT
few	-	TRBJ2-2	TRBV29-1	CSVDGTGSGELFF	TGCAGCGTTGATGGAACAGGGTCAGGGGAGCTGTTTTTT
-	-	TRBJ1-5	TRBV7-2	CASSLEVFSGNNQPQHF	TGTGCCAGCAGCTTAGAGGTTTTCTCAGGGAACAATCAGCCCCAGCATTTT
-	TRBD1	TRBJ1-2	TRBV7-2	CASSRGQGQDGYTF	TGTGCCAGCAGCCGAGGACAGGGTCAGGATGGCTACACCTTC
-	-	TRBJ1-1	TRBV19	CASSIGGEGTLDTEAFF	TGTGCCAGTAGTATCGGTGGGGAGGGGACCCTGGACACTGAAGCTTTCTTT
-	TRBD1	TRBJ2-1	TRBV28	CASSGPRRDRNNEQFF	TGTGCCAGCAGCGGACCACGCCGGGACAGAAACAATGAGCAGTTCTTC
-	-	TRBJ1-4	TRBV5-1	CASSLEVGGDEKLFF	TGCGCCAGCAGCCTGGAGGTGGGGGGAGATGAAAAACTGTTTTTT
-	TRBD1	TRBJ1-2	TRBV7-9	CASSGIGTEDYGYTF	TGTGCCAGCAGCGGAATTGGGACAGAGGACTATGGCTACACCTTC
-	TRBD2	TRBJ2-7	TRBV19	CASSKLAGAWEQYF	TGTGCCAGTAGTAAACTAGCGGGAGCGTGGGAGCAGTACTTC
-	-	TRBJ1-1	TRBV6-5	CASSYSRYSSRPFF	TGTGCCAGCAGTTACTCGAGGTACAGCTCCCGACCTTTCTTT
-	-	TRBJ2-3	TRBV13	CASSPIGGGGDTQYF	TGTGCCAGCAGCCCCATTGGGGGAGGGGGGGATACGCAGTATTTT
-	TRBD1	TRBJ1-1	TRBV6-5	CASSYDRGRNTEAFF	TGTGCCAGCAGTTACGACAGGGGTCGGAACACTGAAGCTTTCTTT
once	TRBD1	TRBJ2-2	TRBV5-1	CASSWGQGTGELFF	TGCGCCAGCAGCTGGGGACAGGGCACCGGGGAGCTGTTTTTT